These 9 T cell receptor beta chains were all obtained from the same sample, sequenced in a study of OX40 agonist ivuxolimab in advanced cancers. Produced via immunoSEQ multiplex PCR; TCRdb's table is partial and in-frame only. The sample comprises 90,000 to 150,000 clones, 80% to 90% of which are singletons, and 0.5% to 0.7% rests with the top ten. The material sequenced was CD4+ or CD8+ T cells sorted from blood, taken in a trial of the OX40 agonist ivuxolimab. The receptors derive from an adult with an advanced solid tumor such as melanoma, head and neck, liver or kidney cancer.

The V gene is TRBV7-9, the J gene TRBJ1-4; D ambiguous. CDR3 size: 14 residues. Trimming removed 1 base at V and 2 bases at J, with 5 bases between. In germline, CDR1 is SEHNR, CDR2 FQNEAQ (reference sequence). CDR3 in amino acids: CASSLGVTNEKLFF. The CDR3 coding sequence is TGTGCCAGCAGCTTAGGGGTTACTAATGAAAAACTGTTTTTT.

V and J are TRBV27 and TRBJ1-3, with D unresolved. The germline V gene encodes CDR1 MNHEY and CDR2 SMNVEV (reference sequence). V lost 6 bases to trimming and J lost 2 bases, with 14 bases between them. The CDR3 has 15 amino acids. The CDR3 DNA reads as TGTGCCAGCAGACCTGGACTGTCTACTGGAAACACCATATATTTT. Its protein product is CASRPGLSTGNTIYF.

The chain's CDR3 is CASSVGGSGRYTGELFF. DNA of the CDR3: TGTGCCAGCAGCGTAGGAGGGAGCGGGAGGTACACCGGGGAGCTGTTTTTT. The V call is TRBV9, the J call TRBJ2-2, with TRBD2 matching over 9 bases. Germline V gives CDR1 SGDLS, CDR2 YYNGEE. This CDR3 spans 17 amino acids. The V gene end was trimmed by 0 bases and the J gene end by 3 bases; junction bases not matched to a gene: 6.

The chain has TRBV6-5 and TRBJ1-2; the match to TRBD1 covers 7 bases. V lost 8 bases and J lost 4; bases outside the gene matches: 4. CDR1 is MNHEY, CDR2 SVGAGI, per germline. The length of the CDR3 is 12 residues. CDR3 DNA: TGTGCCAGCGTGGGACAGACCTATGGCTACACCTTC. Its protein product is CASVGQTYGYTF.

The chain recombines TRBV6-1 with TRBJ1-5, with unresolved D. Trimming took off 6 bases at V and 6 bases at J, with 12 bases between the two ends. The CDR3 runs to 13 residues. Germline V gives CDR1 MNHNS, CDR2 SASEGT. The CDR3 nucleotides read TGTGCCAGCAGAGACTCCGGGCTTCAGCCCCAGCATTTT. It encodes CASRDSGLQPQHF.

V gene TRBV7-9 combines with J gene TRBJ1-2; 7 bases match TRBD1. Germline assignment: CDR1 SEHNR and CDR2 FQNEAQ (reference sequence). V shed 5 bases and J 8 bases; nucleotides not matched to a gene: 8. The CDR3 is 13 amino acids. The CDR3 coding sequence is TGTGCCAGCAGCCAACAGGGGCAGGCGGGCTACACCTTC. It codes for CASSQQGQAGYTF.

The rearrangement links TRBV5-6 to TRBJ2-5; perhaps TRBD1 as D (6 bases). Per the germline V gene, CDR1 is SGHDT and CDR2 is YYEEEE. This CDR3 contains 16 residues. The ends were cut back, 0 bases at V and 1 base at J, with 13 bases in the middle. The CDR3 DNA reads as TGTGCCAGCAGCTTGGGGCCTGAGGGGGTCCAAGAGACCCAGTACTTC. Its protein product is CASSLGPEGVQETQYF.

The chain links TRBV6-5 to TRBJ2-5; 8 nucleotides align to TRBD1. Losses at the gene ends were 1 base for V and 3 bases for J; bases not matched to a gene: 4. The CDR3 totals 15 residues. Looked up from germline, CDR1 is MNHEY and CDR2 is SVGAGI. Here the CDR3 reads CASSYFGQGEETQYF. The CDR3 nucleotides read TGTGCCAGCAGTTACTTCGGACAGGGAGAAGAGACCCAGTACTTC.

This rearrangement joins TRBV6-1 to TRBJ1-1; D uncertain. The germline V and J ends were trimmed by 7 bases and 1 base, with 7 bases remaining between them. Germline V gene data show CDR1 as MNHNS and CDR2 as SASEGT. This CDR3 comprises 12 residues. CDR3: CASTEGNTEAFF. For the CDR3, the DNA is TGTGCCAGCACCGAGGGGAACACTGAAGCTTTCTTT.